Listed below are T cell receptor beta chains from one sample, sequenced in a study of identical twins. TCRdb used MiXCR to reprocess the 5' RACE reads, holding one entry per CDR3 protein. Of 250,000 or so distinct CDR3 sequences in the sample, roughly 12% were seen once. These data also formed part of another study, on yellow fever vaccine responses in identical twins.

Sequences were obtained from memory (CD45RO+) T cells sorted from blood. These receptors were collected from a woman between 18 and 29 years old in good health. Both conserved end residues are part of each CDR3. The D gene is left open where the match is weak. Not every row has a clone size; where given, it reads once, few, many or a size class.

CDR3 protein,D gene,clone size,V gene
CASSSSGRTFQETQYF,NA,NA,TRBV21-1
CSVHYGGSTDTQYF,NA,many,TRBV29-1
CASSLPLTAATEAFF,NA,many,TRBV7-8
CSARDLLAGVTGELFF,TRBD2,few,TRBV20-1
CSASSGVGGSYNEQFF,NA,NA,TRBV20-1
CASSRQADRNQPQHF,NA,few,TRBV7-2
CASSKGQGIAKNIQYF,TRBD1,few,TRBV5-1
CANHRTGESHEQYF,TRBD1,many,TRBV5-6
CASSLGDRSGNEQFF,NA,NA,TRBV11-2
CASSRTGAEQYF,TRBD1,few,TRBV7-2
CSARDPSFYNEQFF,NA,NA,TRBV20-1
CASGQGAETQYF,TRBD1,many,TRBV6-5
CASSQDPGAALGYTF,NA,few,TRBV4-3
CASSLRTGEGETQYF,TRBD1,few,TRBV5-6
CSAIGGRDLPEQYF,TRBD2,many,TRBV20-1
CASSLYEQFF,NA,many,TRBV12-3/TRBV12-4
CASSIRGTGGTNEQFF,TRBD1,many,TRBV5-1
CASSVQGAHNEQFF,TRBD1,NA,TRBV6-4
CASSQGPGLATYEQYF,TRBD2,NA,TRBV3-1
CSVEAAGAGEQYF,NA,NA,TRBV29-1
CASSAPGRGEETQYF,NA,many,TRBV12-3/TRBV12-4
CASSLWGSEQFF,NA,many,TRBV7-2
CASSKVGGGLNQPQHF,NA,few,TRBV4-2
CASRGVGLGYEQYF,TRBD2,few,TRBV27
CSVDLADSTDTQYF,TRBD2,many,TRBV29-1
CSARGTWTSREQFF,TRBD2,NA,TRBV20-1
CASSPPGLARNEQFF,NA,NA,TRBV12-3/TRBV12-4